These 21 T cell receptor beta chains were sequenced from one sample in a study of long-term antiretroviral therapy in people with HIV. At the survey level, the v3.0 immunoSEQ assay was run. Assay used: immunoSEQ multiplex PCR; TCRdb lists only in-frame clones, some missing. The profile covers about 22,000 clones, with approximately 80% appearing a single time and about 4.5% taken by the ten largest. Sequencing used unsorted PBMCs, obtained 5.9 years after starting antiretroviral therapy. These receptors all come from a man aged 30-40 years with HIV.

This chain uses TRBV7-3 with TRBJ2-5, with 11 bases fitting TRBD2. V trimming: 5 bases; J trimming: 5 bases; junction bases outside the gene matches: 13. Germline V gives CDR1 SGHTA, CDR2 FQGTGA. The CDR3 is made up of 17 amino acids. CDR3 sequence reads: CASSPGDSGGAKETQYF. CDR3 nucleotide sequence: TGTGCCAGCAGCCCGGGGGATAGCGGGGGGGCAAAGGAGACCCAGTACTTC.

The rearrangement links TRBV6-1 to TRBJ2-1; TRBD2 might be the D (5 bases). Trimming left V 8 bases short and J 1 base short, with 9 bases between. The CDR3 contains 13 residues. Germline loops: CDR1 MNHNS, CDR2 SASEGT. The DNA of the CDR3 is TGTGCCAGCGGTCGGGGATCCTACAATGAGCAGTTCTTC. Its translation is CASGRGSYNEQFF.

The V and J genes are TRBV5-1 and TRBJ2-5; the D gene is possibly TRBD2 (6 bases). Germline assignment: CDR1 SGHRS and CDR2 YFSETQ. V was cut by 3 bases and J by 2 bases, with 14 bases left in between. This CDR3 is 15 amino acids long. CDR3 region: CASSWQDGGQETQYF. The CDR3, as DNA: TGCGCCAGCAGCTGGCAAGATGGGGGGCAAGAGACCCAGTACTTC.

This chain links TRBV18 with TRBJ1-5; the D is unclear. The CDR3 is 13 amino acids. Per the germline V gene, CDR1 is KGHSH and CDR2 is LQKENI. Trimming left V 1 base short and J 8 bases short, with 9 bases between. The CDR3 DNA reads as TGTGCCAGCTCACCACAGGTCTCGGAGCCCCAGCATTTT. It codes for CASSPQVSEPQHF.

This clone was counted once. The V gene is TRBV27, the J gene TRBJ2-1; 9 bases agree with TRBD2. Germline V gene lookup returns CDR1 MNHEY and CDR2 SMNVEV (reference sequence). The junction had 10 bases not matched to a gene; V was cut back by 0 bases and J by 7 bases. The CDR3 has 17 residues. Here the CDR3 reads CASSLSPRLAGVNEQFF. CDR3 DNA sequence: TGTGCCAGCAGTTTATCTCCCCGGTTAGCGGGAGTAAATGAGCAGTTCTTC.

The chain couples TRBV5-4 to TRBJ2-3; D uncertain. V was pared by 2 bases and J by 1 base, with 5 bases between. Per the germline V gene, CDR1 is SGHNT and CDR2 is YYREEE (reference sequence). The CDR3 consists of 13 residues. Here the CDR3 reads CASSFGGTDTQYF. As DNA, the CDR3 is TGTGCCAGCAGCTTCGGAGGCACAGATACGCAGTATTTT.

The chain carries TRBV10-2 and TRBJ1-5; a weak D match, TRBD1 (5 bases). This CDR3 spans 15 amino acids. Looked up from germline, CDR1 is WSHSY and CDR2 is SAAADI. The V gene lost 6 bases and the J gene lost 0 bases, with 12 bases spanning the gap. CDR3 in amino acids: CASRDGQYSNQPQHF. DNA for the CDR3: TGCGCCAGCAGGGACGGACAATATAGCAATCAGCCCCAGCATTTT.

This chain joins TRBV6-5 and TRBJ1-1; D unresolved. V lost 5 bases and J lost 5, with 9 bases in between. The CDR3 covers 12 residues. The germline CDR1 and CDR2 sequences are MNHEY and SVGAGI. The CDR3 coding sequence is TGTGCCAGCAGTAGGACGGCTACTGAAGCTTTCTTT. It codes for CASSRTATEAFF.

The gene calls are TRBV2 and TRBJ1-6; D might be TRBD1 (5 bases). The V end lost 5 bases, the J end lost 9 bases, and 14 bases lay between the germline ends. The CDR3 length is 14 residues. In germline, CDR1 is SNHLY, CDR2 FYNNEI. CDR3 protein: CASSFGQGSSPLHF. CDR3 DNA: TGTGCCAGCAGTTTCGGGCAGGGAAGTTCACCCCTCCACTTT.

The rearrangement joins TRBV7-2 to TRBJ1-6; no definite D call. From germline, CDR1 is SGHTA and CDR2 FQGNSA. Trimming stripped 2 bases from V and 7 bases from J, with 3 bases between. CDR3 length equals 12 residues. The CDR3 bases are TGTGCCAGCAGCTTAACCAATTCACCCCTCCACTTT. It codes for CASSLTNSPLHF.

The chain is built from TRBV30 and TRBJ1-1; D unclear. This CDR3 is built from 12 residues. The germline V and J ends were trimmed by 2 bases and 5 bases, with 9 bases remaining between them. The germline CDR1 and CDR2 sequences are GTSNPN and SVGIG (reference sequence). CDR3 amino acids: CAWSPGWTEAFF. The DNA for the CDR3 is TGTGCCTGGAGTCCCGGGTGGACTGAAGCTTTCTTT.

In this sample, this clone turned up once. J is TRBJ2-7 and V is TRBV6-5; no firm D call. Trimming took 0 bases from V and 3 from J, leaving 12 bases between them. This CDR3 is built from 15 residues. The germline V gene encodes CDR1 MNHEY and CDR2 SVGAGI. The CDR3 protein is CASSYSTQENYEQYF. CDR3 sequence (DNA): TGTGCCAGCAGTTACTCGACTCAGGAAAACTACGAGCAGTACTTC.

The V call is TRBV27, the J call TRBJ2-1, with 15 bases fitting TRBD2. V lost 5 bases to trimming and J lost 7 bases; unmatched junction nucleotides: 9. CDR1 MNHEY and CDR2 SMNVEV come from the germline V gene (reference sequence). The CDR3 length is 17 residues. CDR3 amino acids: CASSPYGTSGRINEQFF. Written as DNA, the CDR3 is TGTGCCAGCAGTCCATATGGGACTAGCGGGAGGATAAATGAGCAGTTCTTC.

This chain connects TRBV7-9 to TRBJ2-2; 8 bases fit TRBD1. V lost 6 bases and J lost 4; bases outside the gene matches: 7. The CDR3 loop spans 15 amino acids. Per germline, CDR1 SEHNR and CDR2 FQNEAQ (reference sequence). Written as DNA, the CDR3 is TGTGCCAGCAGACCTGGGACAGGACTCACCGGGGAGCTGTTTTTT. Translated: CASRPGTGLTGELFF. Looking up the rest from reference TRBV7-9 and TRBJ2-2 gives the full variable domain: DTGVSQNPRHKITKRGQNVTFRCDPISEHNRLYWYRQTLGQGPEFLTYFQNEAQLEKSRLLSDRFSAERPKGSFSTLEIQRTEQGDSAMYLCASRPGTGLTGELFFGEGSRLTVL.

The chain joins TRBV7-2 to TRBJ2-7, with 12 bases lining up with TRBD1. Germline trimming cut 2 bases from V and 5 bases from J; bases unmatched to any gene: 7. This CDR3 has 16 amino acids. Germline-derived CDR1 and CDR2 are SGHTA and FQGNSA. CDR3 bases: TGTGCCAGCAGCTTATCGGGGACAGGGGGCTTCAACGAGCAGTACTTC. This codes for CASSLSGTGGFNEQYF.

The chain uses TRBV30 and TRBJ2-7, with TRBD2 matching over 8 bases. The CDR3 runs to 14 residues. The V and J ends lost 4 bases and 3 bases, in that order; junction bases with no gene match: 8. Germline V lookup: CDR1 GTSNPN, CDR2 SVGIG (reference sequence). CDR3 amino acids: CAWKPTLAGYEQYF. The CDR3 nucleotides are TGTGCCTGGAAACCCACGCTAGCGGGCTACGAGCAGTACTTC.

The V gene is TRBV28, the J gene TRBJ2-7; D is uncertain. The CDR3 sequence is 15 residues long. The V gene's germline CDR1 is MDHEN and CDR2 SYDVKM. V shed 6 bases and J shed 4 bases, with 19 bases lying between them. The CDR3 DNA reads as TGTGCCAGCAGCCGCCAGATGGACGGCAGGTACGAGCAGTACTTC. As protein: CASSRQMDGRYEQYF.

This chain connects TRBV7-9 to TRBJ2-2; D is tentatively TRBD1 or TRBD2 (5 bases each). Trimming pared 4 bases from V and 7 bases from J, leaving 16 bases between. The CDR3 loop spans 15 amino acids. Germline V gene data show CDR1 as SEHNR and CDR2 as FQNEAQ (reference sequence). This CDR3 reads CASSSGTVKSGELFF. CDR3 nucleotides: TGTGCCAGCAGCTCCGGGACGGTGAAAAGCGGGGAGCTGTTTTTT.

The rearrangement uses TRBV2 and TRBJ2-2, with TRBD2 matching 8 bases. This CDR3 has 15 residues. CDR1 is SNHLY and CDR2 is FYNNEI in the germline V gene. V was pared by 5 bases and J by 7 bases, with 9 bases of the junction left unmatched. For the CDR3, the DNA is TGTGCCAGCAGTAATAGCGGGATTATCATCGGGGAGCTGTTTTTT. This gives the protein CASSNSGIIIGELFF. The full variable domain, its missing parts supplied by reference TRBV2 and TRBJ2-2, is EPEVTQTPSHQVTQMGQEVILRCVPISNHLYFYWYRQILGQKVEFLVSFYNNEISEKSEIFDDQFSVERPDGSNFTLKIRSTKLEDSAMYFCASSNSGIIIGELFFGEGSRLTVL.

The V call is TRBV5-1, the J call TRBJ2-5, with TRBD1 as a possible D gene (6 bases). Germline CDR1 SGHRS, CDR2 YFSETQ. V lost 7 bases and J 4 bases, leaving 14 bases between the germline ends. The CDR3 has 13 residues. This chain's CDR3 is CASATGKGETQYF. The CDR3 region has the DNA TGCGCCAGCGCCACAGGGAAGGGAGAGACCCAGTACTTC.

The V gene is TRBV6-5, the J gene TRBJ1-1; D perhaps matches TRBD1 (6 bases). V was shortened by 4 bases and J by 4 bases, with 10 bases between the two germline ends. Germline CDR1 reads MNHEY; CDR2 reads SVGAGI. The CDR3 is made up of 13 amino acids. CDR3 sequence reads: CASSLTRGTEAFF. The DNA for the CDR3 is TGTGCCAGCAGTTTAACCAGGGGCACTGAAGCTTTCTTT.